The 18 T cell receptor beta chains below come from one sample, sequenced in a study of shared clonotypes between healthy human individuals. Clones were read by immunoSEQ multiplex PCR, and TCRdb kept only the in-frame ones, dropping some. The table includes approximately 1.5 million clones, 95% to 99% detected once. The sequencing input was naive CD4+ T cells sorted from blood. Regarding subset: CD45RA+ positively selected. The receptor set was obtained from a man aged 25 to 45 in good health.

The chain recombines TRBV5-6 with TRBJ1-2, with D perhaps TRBD1 (5 bases). The CDR3 runs to 16 residues. Trimming removed 4 bases from V and 4 bases from J, with 20 bases in between. Germline V gene lookup returns CDR1 SGHDT and CDR2 YYEEEE. Here the CDR3 DNA reads TGTGCCAGCAGCCCACCTTTGGGGGAGCCTCCCTATGGCTACACCTTC. Translation gives CASSPPLGEPPYGYTF.

The chain is built from TRBV5-1 and TRBJ2-1; 11 bases agree with TRBD2. V lost 3 bases, J lost 9 bases, and 11 bases stayed unmatched. This CDR3 has 16 amino acids. Germline V gives CDR1 SGHRS, CDR2 YFSETQ. As DNA, the CDR3 is TGCGCCAGCAGCTCCCCCCTACTAGCGGGAGTTGGTGAGCAGTTCTTC. This gives the protein CASSSPLLAGVGEQFF.

The rearrangement joins TRBV29-1 to TRBJ2-3, with D perhaps being TRBD1 or TRBD2 (5 bases each). This CDR3 is built from 15 residues. Germline CDR1 SQVTM, CDR2 ANQGSEA. Trimming removed 6 bases at V and 0 bases at J, with 16 bases between. The CDR3 reads CSVGDWRSSTDTQYF. CDR3 nucleotide sequence: TGCAGCGTGGGGGATTGGCGTTCGAGCACAGATACGCAGTATTTT.

This clone was detected only once. The V gene is TRBV4-3, the J gene TRBJ2-3; TRBD2 is a possible D gene (6 bases). The ends were cut back, 1 base at V and 0 bases at J, with 8 bases in the middle. Germline CDR1 and CDR2: LGHNA and YSLEER. CDR3 size: 15 residues. The CDR3 loop reads CASSQAGESTDTQYF. The CDR3 nucleotides read TGCGCCAGCAGCCAAGCGGGAGAGAGCACAGATACGCAGTATTTT.

This chain uses TRBV10-2 with TRBJ2-3; TRBD2 is a possible D gene (5 bases). This CDR3 region has 14 residues. The germline V gene has CDR1 WSHSY and CDR2 SAAADI. Trimming pared 6 bases from V and 2 bases from J, leaving 12 bases between. CDR3 sequence: CASRDLPSTDTQYF. The CDR3, as DNA: TGCGCCAGCAGGGACTTACCCTCCACAGATACGCAGTATTTT.

The chain combines TRBV7-2 with TRBJ1-4; the D is unclear. CDR1 and CDR2 from the germline V gene are SGHTA and FQGNSA. Trimming removed 5 bases at V and 7 bases at J, with 17 bases between. CDR3 length: 15 amino acids. The CDR3 nucleotides are TGTGCCAGCAGCACTATGAAAGAGTGGCGTGAAAAACTGTTTTTT. Protein: CASSTMKEWREKLFF.

The chain is built from TRBV9 and TRBJ2-1, with a tentative D call TRBD1 (6 bases). The CDR3 sequence is 15 residues long. V gave up 2 bases and J gave up 7 bases, with 16 bases separating them. Germline-derived CDR1 and CDR2 are SGDLS and YYNGEE. The CDR3 here is CASSVGTGIRNEQFF. The DNA for the CDR3 is TGTGCCAGCAGCGTCGGAACAGGGATAAGGAATGAGCAGTTCTTC.

The chain is built from TRBV5-5 and TRBJ2-4; 9 positions agree with TRBD1. With 3 bases clipped from V and 12 bases from J, the junction kept 10 bases outside the gene matches. The CDR3 extends over 14 amino acids. CDR1 and CDR2 (germline): SGHKS, YYEKEE (reference sequence). CDR3 in DNA: TGTGCCAGCAGCTCTGGAACAGGGGGCGTTTCTCAGTACTTC. This encodes CASSSGTGGVSQYF.

J is TRBJ1-1 and V is TRBV29-1; possibly TRBD1 for D (6 bases). Germline assignment: CDR1 SQVTM and CDR2 ANQGSEA. This CDR3 spans 15 amino acids. The V and J ends lost 4 bases and 1 base respectively, with 16 bases between them. As DNA, the CDR3 is TGCAGCGTTGTGGTCCGAGAAGGGGGGAACACTGAAGCTTTCTTT. Residues: CSVVVREGGNTEAFF.

This clone came up once. The gene calls are TRBV11-3 and TRBJ2-1; 14 nucleotides line up with TRBD2. The CDR3 consists of 15 residues. Losses at the gene ends were 3 bases for V and 8 bases for J; bases not matched to a gene: 3. Germline CDR1 reads SGHNT; CDR2 reads YENEEA. The CDR3 here is CASSFGTSGSDEQFF. CDR3 DNA: TGTGCCAGCAGCTTTGGGACTAGCGGGAGTGATGAGCAGTTCTTC.

The chain employs TRBV7-7 and TRBJ2-2; TRBD1 or TRBD2 may be the D gene (5 bases each). Trimming removed 5 bases at V and 3 bases at J, with 19 bases between. CDR3 length equals 17 residues. Germline CDR1 and CDR2: SSHAT and FNYEAQ (reference sequence). The CDR3 reads CASSLRQGARDTGELFF. The CDR3 nucleotides are TGTGCCAGCAGCCTCCGTCAGGGAGCTCGCGACACCGGGGAGCTGTTTTTT.

V gene TRBV7-6 combines with J gene TRBJ1-1; 8 bases map to TRBD1. The CDR3 is 14 amino acids. Germline CDR1 SGHVS, CDR2 FNYEAQ. Unmatched junction bases numbered 5, after V lost 1 base and J lost 7 bases. CDR3 coding DNA: TGTGCCAGCAGCTTAGGGACAGGGATTGGTGAAGCTTTCTTT. As protein: CASSLGTGIGEAFF.

The rearrangement joins TRBV4-1 to TRBJ1-3, with D uncertain. This CDR3 is built from 15 residues. With 1 base removed from V and 0 bases from J, the gap between germline ends came to 7 bases. Germline lookup yields CDR1 MGHRA and CDR2 YSYEKL. This chain's CDR3 is CASSQGLGSGNTIYF. The CDR3 nucleotides are TGCGCCAGCAGCCAAGGGCTCGGCTCTGGAAACACCATATATTTT.

The chain carries TRBV28 and TRBJ1-2; D perhaps matches TRBD1 (6 bases). Germline loops: CDR1 MDHEN, CDR2 SYDVKM. V was pared by 4 bases and J by 3 bases, with 18 bases between. The length of the CDR3 is 16 residues. DNA of the CDR3: TGTGCCAGCAGTTCCCCGGGGGCCCGGCCACACTATGGCTACACCTTC. As protein: CASSSPGARPHYGYTF.

This chain connects TRBV5-1 to TRBJ2-2, with TRBD2 matching over 12 bases. Germline V gene data show CDR1 as SGHRS and CDR2 as YFSETQ. V was pared by 0 bases and J by 7 bases, with 10 bases of the junction left unmatched. This CDR3 has 18 residues. Written as DNA, the CDR3 is TGCGCCAGCAGCTTGGGGACCCTAGCGGGAGGGCCGCTCGGGGAGCTGTTTTTT. Translating it yields CASSLGTLAGGPLGELFF.

The chain links TRBV9 to TRBJ2-7; the D gene is possibly TRBD1 (5 bases). This CDR3 has 14 residues. V lost 4 bases, J lost 6 bases, and 17 bases lay in between. Germline values: CDR1 SGDLS, CDR2 YYNGEE. In DNA, the CDR3 is TGTGCCAGCAGCTCACGATTGCAGGGTGGCGAGCAGTACTTC. Amino acid sequence: CASSSRLQGGEQYF.

The rearrangement uses TRBV10-3 and TRBJ1-4; tentatively, D is TRBD1 (5 bases). Germline assignment: CDR1 ENHRY and CDR2 SYGVKD. V lost 0 bases, J lost 8 bases, and 13 bases lay in between. The CDR3 is made up of 15 amino acids. Here the CDR3 DNA reads TGTGCCATCAGTGAGTCAGGCGGACAAGTGGAAAAACTGTTTTTT. As protein: CAISESGGQVEKLFF.

The V call is TRBV6-1, the J call TRBJ2-7; TRBD1 matches at 10 bases. The CDR3 has 15 amino acids. Trimming cost V 8 bases and J 3 bases; bases outside gene matches: 10. Per the germline V gene, CDR1 is MNHNS and CDR2 is SASEGT. The chain's CDR3 is CASSFPGTGVYEQYF. The CDR3 nucleotides are TGTGCCAGCTCTTTTCCGGGGACAGGGGTCTACGAGCAGTACTTC.